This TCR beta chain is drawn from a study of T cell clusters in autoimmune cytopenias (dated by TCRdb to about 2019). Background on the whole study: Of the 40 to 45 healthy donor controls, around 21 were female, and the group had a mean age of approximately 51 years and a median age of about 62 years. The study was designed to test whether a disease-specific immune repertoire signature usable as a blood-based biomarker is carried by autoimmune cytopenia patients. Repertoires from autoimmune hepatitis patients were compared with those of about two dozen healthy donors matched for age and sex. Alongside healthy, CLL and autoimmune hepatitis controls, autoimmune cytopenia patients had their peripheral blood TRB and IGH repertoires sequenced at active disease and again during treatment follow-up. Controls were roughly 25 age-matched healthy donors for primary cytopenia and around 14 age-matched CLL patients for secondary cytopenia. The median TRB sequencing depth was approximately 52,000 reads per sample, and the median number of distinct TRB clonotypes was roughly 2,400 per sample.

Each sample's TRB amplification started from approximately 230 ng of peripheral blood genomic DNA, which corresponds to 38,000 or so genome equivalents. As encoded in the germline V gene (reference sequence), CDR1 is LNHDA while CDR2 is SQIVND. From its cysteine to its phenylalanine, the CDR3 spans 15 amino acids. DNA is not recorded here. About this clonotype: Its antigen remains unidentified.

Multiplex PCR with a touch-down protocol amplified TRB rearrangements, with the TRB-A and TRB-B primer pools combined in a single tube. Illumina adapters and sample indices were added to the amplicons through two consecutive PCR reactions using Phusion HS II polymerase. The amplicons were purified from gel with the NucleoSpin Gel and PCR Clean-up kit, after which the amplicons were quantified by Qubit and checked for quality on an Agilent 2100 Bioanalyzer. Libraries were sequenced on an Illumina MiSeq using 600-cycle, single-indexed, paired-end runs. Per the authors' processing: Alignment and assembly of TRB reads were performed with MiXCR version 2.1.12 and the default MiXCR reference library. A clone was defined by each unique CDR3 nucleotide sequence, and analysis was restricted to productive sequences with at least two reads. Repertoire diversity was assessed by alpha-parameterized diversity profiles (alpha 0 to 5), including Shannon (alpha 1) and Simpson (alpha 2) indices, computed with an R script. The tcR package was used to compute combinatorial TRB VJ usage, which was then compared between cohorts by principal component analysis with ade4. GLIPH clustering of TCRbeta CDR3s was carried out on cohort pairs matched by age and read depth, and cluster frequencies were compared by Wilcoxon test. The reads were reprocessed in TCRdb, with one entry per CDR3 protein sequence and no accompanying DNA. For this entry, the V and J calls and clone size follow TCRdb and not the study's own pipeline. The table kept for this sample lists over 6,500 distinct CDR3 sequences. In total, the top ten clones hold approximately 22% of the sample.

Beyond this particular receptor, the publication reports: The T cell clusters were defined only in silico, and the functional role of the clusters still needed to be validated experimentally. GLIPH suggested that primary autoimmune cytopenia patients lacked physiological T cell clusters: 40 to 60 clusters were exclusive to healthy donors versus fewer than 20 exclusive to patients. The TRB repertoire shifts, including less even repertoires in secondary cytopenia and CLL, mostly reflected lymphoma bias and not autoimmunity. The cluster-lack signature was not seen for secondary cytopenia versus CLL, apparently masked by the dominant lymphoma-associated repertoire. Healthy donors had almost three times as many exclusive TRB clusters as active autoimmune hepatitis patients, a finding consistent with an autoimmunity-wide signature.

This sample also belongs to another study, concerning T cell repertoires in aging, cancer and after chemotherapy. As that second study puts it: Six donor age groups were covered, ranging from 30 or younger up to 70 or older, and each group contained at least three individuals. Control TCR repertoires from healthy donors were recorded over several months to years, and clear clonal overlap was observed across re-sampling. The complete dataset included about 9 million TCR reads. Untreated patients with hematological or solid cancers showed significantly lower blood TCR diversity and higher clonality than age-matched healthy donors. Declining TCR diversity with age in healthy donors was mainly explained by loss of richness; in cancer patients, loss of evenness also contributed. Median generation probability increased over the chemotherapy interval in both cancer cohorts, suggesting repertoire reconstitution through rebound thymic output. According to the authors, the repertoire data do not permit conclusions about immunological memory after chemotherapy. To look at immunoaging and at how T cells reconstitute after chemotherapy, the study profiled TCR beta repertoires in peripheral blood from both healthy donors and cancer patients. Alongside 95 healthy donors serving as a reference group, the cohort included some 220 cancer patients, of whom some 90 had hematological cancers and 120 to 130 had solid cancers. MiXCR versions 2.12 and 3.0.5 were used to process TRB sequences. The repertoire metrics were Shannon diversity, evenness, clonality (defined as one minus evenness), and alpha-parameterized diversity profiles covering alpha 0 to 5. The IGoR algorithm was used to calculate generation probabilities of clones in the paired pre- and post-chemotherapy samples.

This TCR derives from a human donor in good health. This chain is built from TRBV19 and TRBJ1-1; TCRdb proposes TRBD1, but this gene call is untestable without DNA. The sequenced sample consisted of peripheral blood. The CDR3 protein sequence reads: CASSGGAGSETEAFF.